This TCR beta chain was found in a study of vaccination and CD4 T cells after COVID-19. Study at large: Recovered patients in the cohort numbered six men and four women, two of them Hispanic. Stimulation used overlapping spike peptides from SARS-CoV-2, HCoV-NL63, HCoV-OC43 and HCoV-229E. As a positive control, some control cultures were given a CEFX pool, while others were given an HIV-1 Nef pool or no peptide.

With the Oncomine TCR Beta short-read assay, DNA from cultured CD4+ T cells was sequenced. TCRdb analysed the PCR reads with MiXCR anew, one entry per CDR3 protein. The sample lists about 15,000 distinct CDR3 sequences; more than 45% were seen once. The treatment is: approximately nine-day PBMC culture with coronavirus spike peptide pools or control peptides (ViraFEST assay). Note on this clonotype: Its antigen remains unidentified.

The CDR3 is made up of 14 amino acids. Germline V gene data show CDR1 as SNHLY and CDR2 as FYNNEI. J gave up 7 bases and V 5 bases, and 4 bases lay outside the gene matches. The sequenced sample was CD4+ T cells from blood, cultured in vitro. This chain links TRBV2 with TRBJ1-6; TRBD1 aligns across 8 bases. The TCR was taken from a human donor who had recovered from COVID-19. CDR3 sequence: CASSPGQGNSPLHF. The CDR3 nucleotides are TGTGCCAGCAGTCCCGGACAGGGAAATTCACCCCTCCACTTT.